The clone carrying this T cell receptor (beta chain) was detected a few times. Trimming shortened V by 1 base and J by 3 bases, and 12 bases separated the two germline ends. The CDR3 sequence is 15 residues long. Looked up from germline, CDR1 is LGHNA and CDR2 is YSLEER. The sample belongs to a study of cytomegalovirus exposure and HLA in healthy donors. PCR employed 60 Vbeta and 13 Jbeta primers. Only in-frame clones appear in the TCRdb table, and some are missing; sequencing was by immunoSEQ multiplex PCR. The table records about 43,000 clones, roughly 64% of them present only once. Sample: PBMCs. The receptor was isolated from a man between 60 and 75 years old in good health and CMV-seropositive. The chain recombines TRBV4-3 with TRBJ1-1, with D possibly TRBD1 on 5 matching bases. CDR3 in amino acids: CASSQGPGLYTEAFF. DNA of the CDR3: TGCGCCAGCAGCCAAGGACCGGGACTGTACACTGAAGCTTTCTTT.